A selection of T cell receptor beta chains follows, all from one sample in a study of cytomegalovirus exposure and HLA in healthy donors. Generated by immunoSEQ multiplex PCR, the TCRdb table keeps only in-frame clones and is missing some. Of some 75,000 clones detected, about four fifths appear once; the ten largest clones hold over 4.5%. The sample taken for sequencing was PBMCs. These receptors were collected from a young man in good health and CMV-seropositive. Both conserved end residues are part of each CDR3. A D gene is named only where the DNA matches it firmly. Not every row has a clone size; where given, it reads once, few, many or a size class.

>-|TRBJ2-3|TRBV7-3|-
TGTGCCAGCAGCTTACGGTTGGGCCCCACAGATACGCAGTATTTT
CASSLRLGPTDTQYF
>once|TRBJ1-2|TRBV14|-
TGTGCCAGCAGCCAAGACATTAGCTGGGGCTACACCTTC
CASSQDISWGYTF
>-|TRBJ1-1|TRBV6-5|-
TGTGCCAGCAGTTTCCGACAGGCTATGAACATTGAAGCTTTCTTT
CASSFRQAMNIEAFF
>-|TRBJ1-1|TRBV18|-
TGTGCCAGCTCCCCAGCGCGGGAGGGGGGCTCGAACACTGAAGCTTTCTTT
CASSPAREGGSNTEAFF
>-|TRBJ1-5|TRBV10-3|-
TGTGCCATCAGTGAGTCGGGGGCGGGTCGTAGCAATCAGCCCCAGCATTTT
CAISESGAGRSNQPQHF
>-|TRBJ1-5|TRBV6-1|-
TGTGCCAGCAGATACACAGGGAGGGGCAATCAGCCCCAGCATTTT
CASRYTGRGNQPQHF
>-|TRBJ2-5|TRBV28|TRBD1
TGTGCCAGCCGGGACAGGGGCGCACGCATGAGAGAGACCCAGTACTTC
CASRDRGARMRETQYF
>-|TRBJ2-7|TRBV5-1|TRBD2
TGCGCCAGCAGCTTGGCTAGCGGGAGGGGCTCCTACGAGCAGTACTTC
CASSLASGRGSYEQYF
>-|TRBJ1-2|TRBV4-1|-
TGCGCCAGCAGCCAACGACTATTCGAGGACTACTCTGCTAACTATGGCTACACCTTC
CASSQRLFEDYSANYGYTF
>once|TRBJ2-7|TRBV28|-
TGTGCCAGCGGCTTCTACGAGCAGTACTTC
CASGFYEQYF
>-|TRBJ2-5|TRBV5-6|TRBD1
TGTGCCAGCAGCTCCCCACTACAGGGGGCAGGAGAGACCCAGTACTTC
CASSSPLQGAGETQYF
>once|TRBJ1-1|TRBV5-4|TRBD1
TGTGCCAGCAGCTTTACAGGGGGCGACCCTGAAGCTTTCTTT
CASSFTGGDPEAFF